This TCR beta chain came from a study of T cells in Graves' hyperthyroidism and ophthalmopathy (dated by TCRdb to the late 2010s). Describing the broader study: Peripheral blood samples were taken at the time of initial diagnosis, prior to any treatment. To identify distinguishing TCR V-J signatures, a discovery cohort of about a hundred patients was used, comprising fewer than 45 with Graves' ophthalmopathy and around 60 with stable Graves' hyperthyroidism. Prospective prediction of ophthalmopathy was tested in an independent validation cohort of fewer than 20 hyperthyroidism patients and 17 patients who later progressed to ophthalmopathy. The 95 to 100 discovery patients were divided at random into training and test sets in a 7:3 ratio. In addition, the study compared T-cell repertoires in thyroid tissue and in blood from six Graves' hyperthyroidism patients. Once sampling was done, hyperthyroidism patients were given methimazole at a starting dose of 30 mg daily, whereas ophthalmopathy patients were given high-dose intravenous methylprednisolone. The paper reports TCR Vbeta CDR3 sequencing of roughly 140 peripheral blood samples: around 41 ophthalmopathy, some 80 hyperthyroidism and approximately 17 progressor patients. Paper-wide results and their limitations: In validation, the model predicted progression to ophthalmopathy a median of roughly 6.1 months before onset, with roughly 71% sensitivity and about 72% specificity. Sample size was not statistically predetermined, and blinding of investigators to group allocation was not performed. A 13 V-J signature model separated ophthalmopathy from stable hyperthyroidism, with about 90% sensitivity and around 84% specificity in cross-validation and 80%/75% in testing. Most expanded thyroid clonotypes (frequency above 0.001) were also detected in blood, a finding suggesting that blood repertoires may reflect thyroid immune responses.

In the ophthalmopathy patients, disease was moderately to severely active, with a Clinical Activity Score of 3 or more, a NOSPECS grade of 4 or more, and a duration of less than 3 months. The study excluded patients with uncontrolled infections, other autoimmune diseases, pregnancy or lactation. Diagnoses were based on clinical symptoms, serum thyroxine and TRAb, thyroid ultrasound and orbital computed tomography. Ficoll-Paque density gradient centrifugation was used to isolate PBMCs from around 10 ml of fresh peripheral blood. Trizol reagent was used to extract total RNA, and RNA quality was then checked on an Agilent 2100 Bioanalyzer. From the cysteine up to the phenylalanine, the CDR3 has a length of 14 residues. CDR3 DNA is the only sequence kept; it has 42 bases, read in frame from the first base. CDR1 and CDR2, per the germline V gene, are SGHRS and YFSETQ. V sheds 4 bases and J sheds 2 bases, leaving 12 bases between their ends.

Amplification of TCR beta CDR3 regions was carried out from RNA transcripts. For the first round of RT-PCR on the TCR CDR3, the HTBI primer set was used together with the Qiagen OneStep RT-PCR kit. Libraries were constructed in a second round of multiplex PCR, after which size selection and purification were performed. Paired-end sequencing of the libraries was performed with 100 bp reads on an Illumina HiSeq2000. As for how the authors treated the data: Raw data were processed with SOAPnuke, discarding reads with adapters, uncalled bases, mean Phred below 15, or no exact constant-primer or identifier match. COPE v1.2.5 was used to merge high-quality paired reads, and clonotypes were defined as unique nucleotide sequences. Clonotypes were aligned to IMGT TRBV, TRBD and TRBJ reference segments using MiTCR v1.1. Only V-J combinations with frequency above 0.0001, covering 99.2% of repertoires, were analysed. A TCS score was defined as the ratio between F50 (clonal expansion) and ExV (chaos), using BLOSUM62-based TCRdist between CDR3 peptides within each V-J. Welch's t-statistics and random forest reduced approximately 520 V-J features to under 15, which were used in a naive Bayes classifier (R e1071). Starting from the raw public reads, TCRdb applied fastp trimming at Q25, assembled clones with MiXCR and retained in-frame beta chains. Rows with one shared CDR3 protein collapse into an entry with the most common genes and DNA. The authors' filters were not applied to this entry. This sample has 350,000 or so distinct CDR3 sequences in its table, and about a sixth of those were observed once. The top ten constitute roughly 15% of the sample.

This clonotype has at least ten counts. There is no known antigen for this receptor. No base qualities exist here, and no much larger clone lies one base off it. Recombination joined TRBV5-1 with TRBJ2-5, with the D gene not confidently named. The receptor's source is a woman between 40 and 50 years old with Graves' ophthalmopathy. The sample consisted of blood. The CDR3 sequence is CASSLLARQETQYF. Read as DNA, the sequence is TGCGCCAGCAGCCTCCTGGCTAGGCAAGAGACCCAGTACTTC.